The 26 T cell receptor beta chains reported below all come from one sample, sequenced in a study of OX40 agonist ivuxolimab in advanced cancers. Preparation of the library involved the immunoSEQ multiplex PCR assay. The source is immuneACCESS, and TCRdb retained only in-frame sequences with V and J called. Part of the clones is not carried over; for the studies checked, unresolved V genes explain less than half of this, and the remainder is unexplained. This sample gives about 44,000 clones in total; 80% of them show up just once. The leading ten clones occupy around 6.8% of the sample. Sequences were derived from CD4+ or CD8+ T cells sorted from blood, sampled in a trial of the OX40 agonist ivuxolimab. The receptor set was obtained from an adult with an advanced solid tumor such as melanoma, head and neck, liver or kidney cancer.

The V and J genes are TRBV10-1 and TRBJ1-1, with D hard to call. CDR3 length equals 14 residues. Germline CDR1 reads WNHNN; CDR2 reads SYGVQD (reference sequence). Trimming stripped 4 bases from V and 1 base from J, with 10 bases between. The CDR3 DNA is TGCGCCAGCAGTGGTTCAACGGCGAACACTGAAGCTTTCTTT. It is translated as CASSGSTANTEAFF.

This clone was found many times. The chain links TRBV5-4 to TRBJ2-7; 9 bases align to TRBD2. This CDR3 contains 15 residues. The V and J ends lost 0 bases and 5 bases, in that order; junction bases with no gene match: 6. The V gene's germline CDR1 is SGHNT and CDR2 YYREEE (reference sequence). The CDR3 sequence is CASSLAIGTSNEQYF. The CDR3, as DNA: TGTGCCAGCAGCTTGGCCATCGGGACTAGCAACGAGCAGTACTTC.

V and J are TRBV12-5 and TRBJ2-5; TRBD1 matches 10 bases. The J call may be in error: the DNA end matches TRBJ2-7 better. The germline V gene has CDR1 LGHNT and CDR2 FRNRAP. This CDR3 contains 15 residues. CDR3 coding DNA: TGTGCTAGTGGTTTGGGACAGGGGGCAGCGATCGAGCAGTACTTC. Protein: CASGLGQGAAIEQYF.

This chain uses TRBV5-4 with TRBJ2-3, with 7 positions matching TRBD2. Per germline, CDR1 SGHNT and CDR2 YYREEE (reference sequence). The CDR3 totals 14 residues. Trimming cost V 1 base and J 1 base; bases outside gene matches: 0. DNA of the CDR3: TGTGCCAGCAGCTTGACTAGCGGCACAGATACGCAGTATTTT. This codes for CASSLTSGTDTQYF.

In DNA, the CDR3 is TGTGCCAGCAGTTTCGGACTAGCGGGGTACGAGCAGTACTTC. Protein product: CASSFGLAGYEQYF. V and J are TRBV27 and TRBJ2-7; 12 bases line up with TRBD2. The trim removed 3 bases at V and 4 bases at J, leaving 1 base unmatched. The CDR3 loop spans 14 amino acids. Germline assignment: CDR1 MNHEY and CDR2 SMNVEV (reference sequence).

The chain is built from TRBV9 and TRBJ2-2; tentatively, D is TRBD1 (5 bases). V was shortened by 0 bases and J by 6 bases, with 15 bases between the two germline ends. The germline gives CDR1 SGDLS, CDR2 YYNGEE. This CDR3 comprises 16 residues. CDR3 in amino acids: CASSVATRVRPGELFF. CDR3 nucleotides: TGTGCCAGCAGCGTAGCTACCAGGGTCCGGCCCGGGGAGCTGTTTTTT.

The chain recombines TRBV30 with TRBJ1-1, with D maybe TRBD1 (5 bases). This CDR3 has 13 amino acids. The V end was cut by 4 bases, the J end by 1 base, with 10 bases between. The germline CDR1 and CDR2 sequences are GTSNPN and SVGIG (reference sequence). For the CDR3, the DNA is TGTGCCTGGATAGGACACCAGAACACTGAAGCTTTCTTT. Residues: CAWIGHQNTEAFF.

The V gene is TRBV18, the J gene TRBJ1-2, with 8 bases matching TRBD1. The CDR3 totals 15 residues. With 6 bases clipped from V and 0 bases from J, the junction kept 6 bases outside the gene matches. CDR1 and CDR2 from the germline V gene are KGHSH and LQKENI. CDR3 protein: CASSLGQVSNYGYTF. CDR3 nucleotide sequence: TGTGCCAGCTCGCTGGGACAGGTCTCTAACTATGGCTACACCTTC.

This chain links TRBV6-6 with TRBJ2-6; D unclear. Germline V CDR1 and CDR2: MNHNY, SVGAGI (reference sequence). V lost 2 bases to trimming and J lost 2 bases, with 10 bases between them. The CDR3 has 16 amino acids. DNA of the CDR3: TGTGCCAGCAGTTACCCCGGCCTTGCTGGGGCCAACGTCCTGACTTTC. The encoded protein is CASSYPGLAGANVLTF.

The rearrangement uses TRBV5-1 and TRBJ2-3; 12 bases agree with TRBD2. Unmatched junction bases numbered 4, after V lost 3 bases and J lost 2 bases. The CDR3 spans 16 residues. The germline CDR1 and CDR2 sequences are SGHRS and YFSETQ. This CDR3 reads CASSSGTSGHTDTQYF. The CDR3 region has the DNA TGCGCCAGCAGCTCCGGGACTAGCGGGCACACAGATACGCAGTATTTT.

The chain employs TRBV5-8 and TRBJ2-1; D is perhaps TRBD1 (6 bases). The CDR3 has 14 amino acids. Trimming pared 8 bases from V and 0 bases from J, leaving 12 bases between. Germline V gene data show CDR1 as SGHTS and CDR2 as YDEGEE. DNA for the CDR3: TGTGCCAGGAATGGACAGAGCTCCTACAATGAGCAGTTCTTC. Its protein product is CARNGQSSYNEQFF.

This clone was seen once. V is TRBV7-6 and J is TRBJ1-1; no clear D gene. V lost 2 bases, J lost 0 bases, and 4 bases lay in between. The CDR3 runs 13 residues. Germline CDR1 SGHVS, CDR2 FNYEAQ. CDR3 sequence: CASSLQVNTEAFF. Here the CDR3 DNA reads TGTGCCAGCAGCTTACAGGTGAACACTGAAGCTTTCTTT.

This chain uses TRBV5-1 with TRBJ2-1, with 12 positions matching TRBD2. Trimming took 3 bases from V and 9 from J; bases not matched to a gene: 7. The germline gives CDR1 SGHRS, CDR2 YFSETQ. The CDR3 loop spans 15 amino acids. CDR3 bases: TGCGCCAGCAGCTCCGGACTAGCGGGATTTGTTGAGCAGTTCTTC. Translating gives CASSSGLAGFVEQFF.

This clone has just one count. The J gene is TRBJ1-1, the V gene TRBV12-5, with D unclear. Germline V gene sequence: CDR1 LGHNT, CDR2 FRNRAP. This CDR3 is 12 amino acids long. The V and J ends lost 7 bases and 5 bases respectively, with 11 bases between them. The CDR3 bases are TGTGCTAGTGCCTTAAGTCTTACTGAAGCTTTCTTT. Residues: CASALSLTEAFF.

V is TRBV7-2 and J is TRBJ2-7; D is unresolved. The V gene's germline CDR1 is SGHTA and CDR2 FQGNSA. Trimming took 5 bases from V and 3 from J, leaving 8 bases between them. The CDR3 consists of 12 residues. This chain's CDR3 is CASSPGNYEQYF. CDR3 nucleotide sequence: TGTGCCAGCAGCCCGGGTAACTACGAGCAGTACTTC.

For the CDR3, the DNA is TGTGCCAGCACCTTGGCGGGCGGGCTGGCAGATACGCAGTATTTT. Translating it yields CASTLAGGLADTQYF. V and J are TRBV6-5 and TRBJ2-3; D perhaps matches TRBD2 (5 bases). CDR3 size: 15 residues. Germline V gene sequence: CDR1 MNHEY, CDR2 SVGAGI. The V end was cut by 7 bases, the J end by 4 bases, with 18 bases between.

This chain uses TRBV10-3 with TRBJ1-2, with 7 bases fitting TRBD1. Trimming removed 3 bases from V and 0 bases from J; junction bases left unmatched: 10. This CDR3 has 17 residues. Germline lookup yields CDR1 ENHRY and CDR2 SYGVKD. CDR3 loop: CAISDNRGVIANYGYTF. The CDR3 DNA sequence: TGTGCCATCAGTGATAACAGGGGAGTAATAGCTAACTATGGCTACACCTTC.

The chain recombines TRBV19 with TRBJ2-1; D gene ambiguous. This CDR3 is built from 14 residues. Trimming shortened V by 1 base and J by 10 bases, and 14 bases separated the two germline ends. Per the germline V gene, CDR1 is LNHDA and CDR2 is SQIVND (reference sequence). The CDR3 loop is CASSIGALEQEQFF. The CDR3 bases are TGTGCCAGTAGTATAGGAGCCCTAGAACAGGAGCAGTTCTTC. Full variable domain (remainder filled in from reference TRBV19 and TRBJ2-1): DGGITQSPKYLFRKEGQNVTLSCEQNLNHDAMYWYRQDPGQGLRLIYYSQIVNDFQKGDIAEGYSVSREKKESFPLTVTSAQKNPTAFYLCASSIGALEQEQFFGPGTRLTVL.

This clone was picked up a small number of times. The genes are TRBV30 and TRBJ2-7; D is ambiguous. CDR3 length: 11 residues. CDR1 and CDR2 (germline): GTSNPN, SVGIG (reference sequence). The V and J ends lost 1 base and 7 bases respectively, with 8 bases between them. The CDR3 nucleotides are TGTGCCTGGAGTGCGTTAAGGGAGCAGTACTTC. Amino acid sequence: CAWSALREQYF. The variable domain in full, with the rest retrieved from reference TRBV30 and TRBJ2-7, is SQTIHQWPATLVQPVGSPLSLECTVEGTSNPNLYWYRQAAGRGLQLLFYSVGIGQISSEVPQNLSASRPQDRQFILSSKKLLLSDSGFYLCAWSALREQYFGPGTRLTVT.

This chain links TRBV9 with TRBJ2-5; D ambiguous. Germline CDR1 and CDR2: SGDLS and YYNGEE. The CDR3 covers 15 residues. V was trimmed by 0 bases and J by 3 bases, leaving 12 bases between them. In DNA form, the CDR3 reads TGTGCCAGCAGCGTAGGTCCCCTCCCTGAAGAGACCCAGTACTTC. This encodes CASSVGPLPEETQYF. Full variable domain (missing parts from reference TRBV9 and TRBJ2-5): DSGVTQTPKHLITATGQRVTLRCSPRSGDLSVYWYQQSLDQGLQFLIQYYNGEERAKGNILERFSAQQFPDLHSELNLSSLELGDSALYFCASSVGPLPEETQYFGPGTRLLVL.

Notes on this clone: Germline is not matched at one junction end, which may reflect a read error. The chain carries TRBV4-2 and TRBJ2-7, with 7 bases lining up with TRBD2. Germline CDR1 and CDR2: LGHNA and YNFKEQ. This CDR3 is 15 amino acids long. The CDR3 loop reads CASSQGEGGGYGQYF. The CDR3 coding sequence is TGTGCCAGCAGCCAAGGGGAGGGAGGCGGCTACGGGCAGTACTTC.

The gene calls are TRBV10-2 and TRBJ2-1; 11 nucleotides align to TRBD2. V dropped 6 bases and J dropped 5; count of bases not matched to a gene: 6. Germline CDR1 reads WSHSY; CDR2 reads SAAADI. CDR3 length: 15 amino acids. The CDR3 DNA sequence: TGCGCCAGCAGCCCACTAGCGGGAGTGGACAATGAGCAGTTCTTC. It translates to CASSPLAGVDNEQFF.

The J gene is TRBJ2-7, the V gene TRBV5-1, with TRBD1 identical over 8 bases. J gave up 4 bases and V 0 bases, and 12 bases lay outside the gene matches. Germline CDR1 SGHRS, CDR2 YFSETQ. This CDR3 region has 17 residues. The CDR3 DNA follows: TGCGCCAGCAGCTTGGTTGGTCGGGGGACAGGAACGTACGAGCAGTACTTC. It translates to CASSLVGRGTGTYEQYF.

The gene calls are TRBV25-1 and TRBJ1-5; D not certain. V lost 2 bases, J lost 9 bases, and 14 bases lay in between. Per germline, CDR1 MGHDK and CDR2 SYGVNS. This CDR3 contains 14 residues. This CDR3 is CASSERTDHRPQHF. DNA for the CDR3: TGTGCCAGCAGTGAACGAACAGACCACCGGCCCCAGCATTTT.

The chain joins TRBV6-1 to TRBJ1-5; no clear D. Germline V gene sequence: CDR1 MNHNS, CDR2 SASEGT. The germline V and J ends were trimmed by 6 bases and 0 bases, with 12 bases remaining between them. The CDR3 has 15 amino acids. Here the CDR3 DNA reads TGTGCCAGCAGAGAAACCTTAGTTAGCAATCAGCCCCAGCATTTT. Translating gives CASRETLVSNQPQHF.

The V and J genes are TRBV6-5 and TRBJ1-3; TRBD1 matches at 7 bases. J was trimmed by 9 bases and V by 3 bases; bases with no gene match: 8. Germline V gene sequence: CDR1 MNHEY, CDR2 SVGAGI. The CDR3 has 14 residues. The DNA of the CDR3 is TGTGCCAGCAGTTATGGCCAGGGGGTCGGCACCATATATTTT. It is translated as CASSYGQGVGTIYF.